A single sample is the source of the 5 T cell receptor beta chains below, sequenced in a study of molecular identifiers for immune sequencing clone quantification. TCRdb used MiXCR to reprocess the PCR reads, holding one entry per CDR3 protein. The table lists approximately 670,000 distinct CDR3 sequences, 15% to 20% of them singletons, with 0.85% to 0.9% in the top ten. Input material: naive CD8+ T cells from blood, with Jurkat cell RNA spiked in. The subset: FACS-sorted CD8+CD4-CCR7+CD45RA+ naive T cells. The source is a human donor in good health. Some libraries in this study had Jurkat cell RNA spiked in.

This clonotype was seen only once. This sequence may be a read error, since a much larger clone differs from it by one base. V and J are TRBV30 and TRBJ2-1; D remains ambiguous. V was clipped by 4 bases and J by 0 bases, with 16 bases between them. Germline CDR1 reads GTSNPN; CDR2 reads SVGIG (reference sequence). The CDR3 has 16 residues. In nucleotides, the CDR3 is TGTGCCTGGACCCCAAGGGCAGCACCCTCCTACAATGAGCAGTTCTTC. This encodes CAWTPRAAPSYNEQFF. Together with reference TRBV30 and TRBJ2-1, the CDR3 gives the full variable domain: SQTIHQWPATLVQPVGSPLSLECTVEGTSNPNLYWYRQAAGRGLQLLFYSVGIGQISSEVPQNLSASRPQDRQFILSSKKLLLSDSGFYLCAWTPRAAPSYNEQFFGPGTRLTVL.

This clonotype was counted only a few times. The rearrangement uses TRBV19 and TRBJ2-1; no firm D call. Germline V gene data show CDR1 as LNHDA and CDR2 as SQIVND (reference sequence). The V gene lost 1 base and the J gene lost 6 bases, with 16 bases spanning the gap. This CDR3 region has 16 residues. The CDR3 reads CASSIGPAGFPNEQFF. CDR3 in DNA: TGTGCCAGTAGTATAGGGCCCGCCGGATTTCCCAATGAGCAGTTCTTC.

This clonotype has ten or more counts. For the CDR3, the DNA is TGTGCCAGCAGCCAGCCGACGGGTCTGAGAGAGCAGTACTTC. Its protein is CASSQPTGLREQYF. The V call is TRBV14, the J call TRBJ2-7; D remains unclear. In germline, CDR1 is SGHDN, CDR2 FVKESK. The CDR3 spans 14 residues. The V gene lost 3 bases and the J gene lost 7 bases, with 16 bases spanning the gap.

The table lists this clonotype with many counts. The rearrangement joins TRBV7-6 to TRBJ2-5, with D perhaps matching TRBD1 (5 bases). This CDR3 has 14 amino acids. CDR1 is SGHVS and CDR2 is FNYEAQ in the germline V gene. V lost 1 base, J lost 4 bases, and 10 bases lay in between. The CDR3 nucleotides read TGTGCCAGCAGCTTAGTGGCAGGGCGAGAGACCCAGTACTTC. This encodes CASSLVAGRETQYF.

This clonotype was observed at least ten times. This rearrangement joins TRBV5-1 to TRBJ2-1; D unclear. Germline V gives CDR1 SGHRS, CDR2 YFSETQ. The CDR3 is 13 amino acids. The germline V and J ends were trimmed by 4 bases and 6 bases, with 11 bases remaining between them. The CDR3 DNA reads as TGCGCCAGCAGCCCCCTGATGGGCAATGAGCAGTTCTTC. Amino acid sequence: CASSPLMGNEQFF. The complete variable domain, with remaining parts taken from reference TRBV5-1 and TRBJ2-1, reads KAGVTQTPRYLIKTRGQQVTLSCSPISGHRSVSWYQQTPGQGLQFLFEYFSETQRNKGNFPGRFSGRQFSNSRSEMNVSTLELGDSALYLCASSPLMGNEQFFGPGTRLTVL.